This section outlines one TCR beta chain sequence together with its context. Its antigen is currently unknown. This sample was included in a study of cytomegalovirus exposure and HLA in healthy donors. Findings and limits, study-wide: Analysis was performed later, and it showed HLA-associated TCR beta chains to be more clonally expanded than equally common others. Serostatus for CMV was the only available immune exposure information. In an earlier analysis, about 87% or about 30%: the productive usage of most TCR beta V segments.

The PCR had 60 Vbeta and 13 Jbeta primers. Here immunoSEQ multiplex PCR was the method, and the copy in TCRdb shows in-frame clones only, minus some. The top ten hold approximately 0.9% of the sample, which has 120,000 to 150,000 clones, 60% to 85% seen once. There are 13 residues in the CDR3. CDR1 and CDR2 from the germline V gene are SGHNT and YYREEE (reference sequence). The V gene lost 4 bases and the J gene lost 1 base, with 8 bases spanning the gap. The V call is TRBV5-4, the J call TRBJ1-1; D unresolved. The origin of this receptor is a man aged 18 to 30 in good health and CMV-seronegative. Specimen: PBMCs. CDR3 nucleotide sequence: TGTGCCAGCAGCCGTCGACAGAACACTGAAGCTTTCTTT. Protein product: CASSRRQNTEAFF.